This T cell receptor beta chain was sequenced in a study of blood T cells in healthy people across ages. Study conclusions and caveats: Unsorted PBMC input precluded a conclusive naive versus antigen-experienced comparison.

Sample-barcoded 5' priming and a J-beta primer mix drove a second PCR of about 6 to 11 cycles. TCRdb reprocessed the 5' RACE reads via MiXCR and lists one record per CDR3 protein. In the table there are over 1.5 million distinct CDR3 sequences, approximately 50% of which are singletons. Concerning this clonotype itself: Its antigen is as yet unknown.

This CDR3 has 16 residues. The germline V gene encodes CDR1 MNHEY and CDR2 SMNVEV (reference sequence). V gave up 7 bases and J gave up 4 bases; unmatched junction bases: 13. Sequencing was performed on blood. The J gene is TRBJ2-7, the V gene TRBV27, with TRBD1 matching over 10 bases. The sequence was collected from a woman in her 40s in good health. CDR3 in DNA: TGTGCCAGCATTAGTAATGTGGGACAGGGGTTGTACGAGCAGTACTTC. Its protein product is CASISNVGQGLYEQYF.